Listed below are T cell receptor beta chains from one sample, sequenced in a study of glioma-infiltrating T cells after dendritic cell vaccination. Some clones are missing from TCRdb's copy, which holds only in-frame ones; the method was immunoSEQ multiplex PCR. This sample has tens of thousands of clones, with less than 90% found just once. This specimen was blood, taken before dendritic cell vaccination. Source of these receptors: a human donor with glioblastoma. The CDR3 runs from the conserved cysteine through the conserved F or W. The D gene is left open where the match is weak. Some rows mark clone size as missing; the rest say once, few, many or name a class of expanded clone.

d_call | j_call | v_call | clone_size | cdr3_nt | cdr3_aa
- | TRBJ1-2 | TRBV27 | - | TGTGCCAGCAGTTTACCCAACGAACAGAACTATGGCTACACCTTC | CASSLPNEQNYGYTF
- | TRBJ2-3 | TRBV19 | - | TGTGCCAGCCAAAAGGGGTGGGGGCGAACAGATACGCAGTATTTT | CASQKGWGRTDTQYF
TRBD1 | TRBJ1-4 | TRBV9 | - | TGTGCCAGCAGCGTAGACGGGACAGGAGATGAAAAACTGTTTTTT | CASSVDGTGDEKLFF
- | TRBJ2-3 | TRBV11-2 | - | TGTGCCAGCAGCTTAGCCCCGTTCTCGGTGGATACGCAGTATTTT | CASSLAPFSVDTQYF
- | TRBJ1-4 | TRBV5-1 | - | TGCGCCAGCAGCCCGCAGGGAATCGAGGCTGATAAACTGTTTTTT | CASSPQGIEADKLFF
- | TRBJ2-1 | TRBV6-5 | once | TGTGCCAGCAGGGACTGGCAAGACCTAAACAATGAGCAGTTCTTC | CASRDWQDLNNEQFF
TRBD1 | TRBJ1-2 | TRBV4-3 | - | TGCGCCAGCAGCCGTGGTCAACAGGGGGAGGACTATGGCTACACCTTC | CASSRGQQGEDYGYTF
TRBD2 | TRBJ2-3 | TRBV19 | - | TGTGCCAGTAGTATGCAGCGGGGGGCAACAGATACGCAGTATTTT | CASSMQRGATDTQYF
- | TRBJ1-2 | TRBV2 | - | TGTGCCAGCAGCCGGAGTCTATCGGAAGGCTACACCTTC | CASSRSLSEGYTF
- | TRBJ1-2 | TRBV6-1 | - | TGTGCCACCCCCCCCTGGCAGGGCGCCTATGGCTACACCTTC | CATPPWQGAYGYTF
- | TRBJ1-3 | TRBV5-1 | once | TGCGCCAGCAGCGCCGACAGCCACTCTGGAAACACCATATATTTT | CASSADSHSGNTIYF
- | TRBJ1-4 | TRBV6-5 | - | TGTGCCAGCAGTTACTCGAGGGCCCGGAACGAAAAACTGTTTTTT | CASSYSRARNEKLFF
- | TRBJ2-5 | TRBV4-3 | - | TGCGCCAGCAGCCACGATACTAGGACAGAGACCCAGTACTTC | CASSHDTRTETQYF
TRBD2 | TRBJ2-7 | TRBV4-3 | - | TGCGCCAGCAGCCAAGAAACTAGCGGTTCCTACGAGCAGTACTTC | CASSQETSGSYEQYF
TRBD2 | TRBJ2-4 | TRBV2 | - | TGTGCCTCGGGACTAGCGGACTTCCGATCCAAAAACATTCAGTACTTC | CASGLADFRSKNIQYF
- | TRBJ2-5 | TRBV5-6 | - | TGTGCCAGCAGCTTGTTTGCGTCGGAGACCCAGTACTTC | CASSLFASETQYF
- | TRBJ1-2 | TRBV25-1 | - | TGTGCCAGCAGTGCGCCACAGGGATTGGGCTACACCTTC | CASSAPQGLGYTF
- | TRBJ1-2 | TRBV4-3 | - | TGCGCCAGCAGCCCCCTCGGGGGGCCCTTAGATGGCTACACCTTC | CASSPLGGPLDGYTF
TRBD1 | TRBJ2-7 | TRBV6-5 | - | TGTGCCAGCAGCTTATCCGGGACAGGGGGCTACGAGCAGTACTTC | CASSLSGTGGYEQYF
TRBD1 | TRBJ2-7 | TRBV6-5 | - | TGTGCCAGCAGTCCAGGGACAGGATCCTACGAGCAGTACTTC | CASSPGTGSYEQYF
TRBD1 | TRBJ1-2 | TRBV6-5 | - | TGTGCCAGCAGCCTACAGGGGGCTAACTATGGCTACACCTTC | CASSLQGANYGYTF
- | TRBJ2-2 | TRBV5-1 | - | TGCGCCAGCAGCTTCGGGGGAACCGGGGAGCTGTTTTTT | CASSFGGTGELFF
TRBD1 | TRBJ1-2 | TRBV4-1 | few | TGCGCCAGCAGCCAAGATGGGGACAGGGGGCTCCTAAACTATGGCTACACCTTC | CASSQDGDRGLLNYGYTF
- | TRBJ2-2 | TRBV6-5 | - | TGTGCCAGCAGTTGGAGGAGAAACACCGGGGAGCTGTTTTTT | CASSWRRNTGELFF
- | TRBJ2-1 | TRBV9 | - | TGTGCCAGCAGCGTAGAGGCAGGAGGCAATGAGCAGTTCTTC | CASSVEAGGNEQFF
TRBD2 | TRBJ2-3 | TRBV5-1 | - | TGCGCCAGCAACTTGGGGGTTAGCGGGGGCCGCACAGATACGCAGTATTTT | CASNLGVSGGRTDTQYF
TRBD1 | TRBJ1-3 | TRBV7-2 | - | TGTGCCAGCAGCTACTCCGGGACAGGAAGAAACACCATATATTTT | CASSYSGTGRNTIYF
TRBD2 | TRBJ2-7 | TRBV5-1 | - | TGCGCCAGTTCCGCCGCTAGCGGGAATTACGAGCAGTACTTC | CASSAASGNYEQYF
- | TRBJ2-7 | TRBV19 | - | TGTGCCAGTAGTCTGAGGGGGGGAACCTACGAGCAGTACTTC | CASSLRGGTYEQYF
TRBD1 | TRBJ1-2 | TRBV19 | few | TGTGCCAGTACTCAGGGACAGCGCCCGCTTGGGTATGGCTACACCTTC | CASTQGQRPLGYGYTF
TRBD2 | TRBJ2-7 | TRBV7-2 | - | TGTGCCAGCAGCTTAGCACTTGGGCGGGGGGATCCTCCTTACGAGCAGTACTTC | CASSLALGRGDPPYEQYF
- | TRBJ1-5 | TRBV18 | - | TGTGCCAGCTCACCTACCGGGACACTAATGAATCAGCCCCAGCATTTT | CASSPTGTLMNQPQHF
- | TRBJ1-4 | TRBV27 | - | TGTGCCAGCAGTTTATCCAGACTTAATGAAAAACTGTTTTTT | CASSLSRLNEKLFF
TRBD1 | TRBJ2-1 | TRBV7-3 | - | TGTGCCAGCAGCCCGACAGGGATAGGCTACAATGAGCAGTTCTTC | CASSPTGIGYNEQFF
TRBD1 | TRBJ2-1 | TRBV19 | - | TGTGCCAGTAGTAGCTATCGGACAGGGGCCTATGAGCAGTTCTTC | CASSSYRTGAYEQFF
- | TRBJ2-5 | TRBV30 | - | TGTGCCTGGAGTGTAGCCCAAGAGACCCAGTACTTC | CAWSVAQETQYF
TRBD2 | TRBJ2-5 | TRBV18 | - | TGTGCCAGCTCACCCCTGGAAGGTAGCGGGGGCGGGACCCAGTACTTC | CASSPLEGSGGGTQYF
TRBD1 | TRBJ1-3 | TRBV10-3 | - | TGTGCCATCAGTGGATGGACAGGGAGGAAAGGAAACACCATATATTTT | CAISGWTGRKGNTIYF
- | TRBJ1-2 | TRBV5-4 | - | TGTGCCAGCAGCTTGGCACAGGAGAACTATGGCTACACCTTC | CASSLAQENYGYTF
- | TRBJ1-2 | TRBV19 | - | TGTGCCAGTAGCGAAGGGGGGAGGGCGAACTATGGCTACACCTTC | CASSEGGRANYGYTF
TRBD1 | TRBJ2-7 | TRBV29-1 | - | TGCAGCGTTGAATGGACAGGCTACGAGCAGTACTTC | CSVEWTGYEQYF
- | TRBJ1-6 | TRBV6-5 | - | TGTGCCAGCAGCGGAGGGGCAGCAAATAATTCACCCCTCCACTTT | CASSGGAANNSPLHF
TRBD1 | TRBJ1-1 | TRBV19 | - | TGTGCCAGTAGTATGGGCAGGGGGCGAGGGACTGAAGCTTTCTTT | CASSMGRGRGTEAFF
- | TRBJ1-3 | TRBV2 | - | TGTGCCAGCAGTGCTCGCAGGGGTCTTTTTAACACCATATATTTT | CASSARRGLFNTIYF
TRBD2 | TRBJ2-3 | TRBV15 | - | TGTGCCACCAGCAGAGTAGCGGGAGGTTACGATACGCAGTATTTT | CATSRVAGGYDTQYF
TRBD1 | TRBJ2-7 | TRBV30 | - | TGTGCCTGGAGTGTTTTGGGGACAGGGGTGGGCGAGCAGTACTTC | CAWSVLGTGVGEQYF
- | TRBJ1-3 | TRBV10-1 | - | TGCGCCAGCAGTGAGTCTGGCGGCTCTGGAAACACCATATATTTT | CASSESGGSGNTIYF
TRBD2 | TRBJ2-5 | TRBV10-2 | - | TGCGCCAGCAGTGGGCTAGCGGGAGGGCGAGAGACCCAGTACTTC | CASSGLAGGRETQYF
- | TRBJ1-1 | TRBV4-1 | once | TGCGCCAGCAGCCAAGATCAGGGCAGGAACACTGAAGCTTTCTTT | CASSQDQGRNTEAFF
- | TRBJ2-7 | TRBV9 | - | TGTGCCAGCAGCGTAGCCGGGGTTAGCTCCTACGAGCAGTACTTC | CASSVAGVSSYEQYF
TRBD1 | TRBJ1-5 | TRBV4-2 | - | TGTGCCAGCAGCGAGACAGGGACGGGTCAGCCCCAGCATTTT | CASSETGTGQPQHF
- | TRBJ2-7 | TRBV7-2 | few | TGTGCCAGCGTCGGGTTAGGCTACGAGCAGTACTTC | CASVGLGYEQYF